This record looks at one T cell receptor (beta chain) sequence and its context. The sample originates from a study of shared clonotypes between healthy human individuals. Original data processing: Junction-only sequences produced by ImmunoSEQ had no quality scores, so filtering differed. Repertoires were generated with immunoSEQ multiplex PCR, while TCRdb's copy carries only in-frame clones and drops some. V and J calls and clone size are those listed in that table; D and trimming were worked out from the DNA. Found here are 450,000 to 600,000 clones, approximately 85% of them singletons; the top ten hold 10% to 15%. Sequencing was carried out using PBMCs. The origin of this receptor is a woman between 35 and 50 years old in good health. Some clones in this sample may be carry-over from other donors' samples.

The CDR3 sequence is CASSQTLGGPGLEKLFF. For the CDR3, the DNA is TGTGCCAGCAGCCAGACCCTGGGTGGGCCAGGGCTCGAAAAACTGTTTTTT. The J gene is TRBJ1-4, the V gene TRBV4-2, with TRBD1 as a possible D gene (5 bases). Germline V gives CDR1 LGHNA, CDR2 YNFKEQ. Trimming took 3 bases from V and 8 from J, leaving 22 bases between them. The CDR3 sequence is 17 residues long.